One and the same sample provided the 29 T cell receptor beta chains below, sequenced in a study of cytomegalovirus exposure and HLA in healthy donors. PCR involved 60 Vbeta and 13 Jbeta primers. This table comes from immunoSEQ multiplex PCR, and its TCRdb copy is limited to in-frame clones, with some not included. The sample includes about 190,000 clones, over 70% of them seen just once. The specimen sequenced was PBMCs. The receptor set was obtained from a woman between 18 and 29 years old in good health and CMV-seronegative.

This clone was observed a handful of times. The gene calls are TRBV28 and TRBJ2-3; TRBD2 might be the D (5 bases). The CDR3 is 14 residues long. CDR1 is MDHEN, CDR2 SYDVKM, per germline. V lost 6 bases to trimming and J lost 2 bases, with 12 bases between them. CDR3 region: CASRPRDHTDTQYF. CDR3 in DNA: TGTGCCAGCAGGCCGAGGGATCACACAGATACGCAGTATTTT.

The rearrangement joins TRBV7-9 to TRBJ2-4; 9 bases agree with TRBD1. Trimming at V came to 5 bases and at J to 7 bases, leaving 6 bases not matched to a gene. Germline V CDR1 and CDR2: SEHNR, FQNEAQ (reference sequence). The CDR3 runs to 14 residues. The CDR3 nucleotides are TGTGCCAGCAGCCCCAGGGACAGGGTTAACATTCAGTACTTC. Its protein product is CASSPRDRVNIQYF.

This clone occurred a few times. This sequence joins TRBV27 and TRBJ2-1; weak D call: TRBD2 (5 bases). CDR3 length: 14 residues. Per germline, CDR1 MNHEY and CDR2 SMNVEV (reference sequence). The V end was cut by 0 bases, the J end by 7 bases, with 10 bases between. The CDR3 here is CASSLSGIFNEQFF. In nucleotides, the CDR3 is TGTGCCAGCAGTTTATCCGGGATTTTTAATGAGCAGTTCTTC.

The genes are TRBV5-1 and TRBJ2-3, with TRBD2 matching 8 bases. CDR3 size: 15 residues. The germline V gene has CDR1 SGHRS and CDR2 YFSETQ. V lost 4 bases and J lost 5; bases outside the gene matches: 9. The CDR3, as DNA: TGCGCCAGCAGCATCGGGGGGGCGAAACGAGATACGCAGTATTTT. Its translation is CASSIGGAKRDTQYF.

The chain recombines TRBV10-2 with TRBJ2-1; 9 bases are a match to TRBD2. The V gene end was trimmed by 5 bases and the J gene end by 6 bases; junction bases not matched to a gene: 17. The germline CDR1 and CDR2 sequences are WSHSY and SAAADI. The CDR3 has 18 residues. The CDR3 here is CASSPTGNSGSTGNEQFF. CDR3 nucleotide sequence: TGCGCCAGCAGTCCCACGGGGAATAGCGGGAGTACTGGCAATGAGCAGTTCTTC.

The rearrangement joins TRBV6-5 to TRBJ1-5; D remains ambiguous. The CDR3 loop spans 14 amino acids. Germline assignment: CDR1 MNHEY and CDR2 SVGAGI. V lost 4 bases, J lost 3 bases, and 10 bases lay in between. The CDR3 nucleotides are TGTGCCAGCAGTTTTGGAGGGTTCAATCAGCCCCAGCATTTT. Amino acid sequence: CASSFGGFNQPQHF.

The rearrangement joins TRBV28 to TRBJ2-5, with TRBD2 identical over 10 bases. Germline trimming cut 10 bases from V and 2 bases from J; bases unmatched to any gene: 7. This CDR3 comprises 14 residues. CDR1 is MDHEN and CDR2 is SYDVKM in the germline V gene. This CDR3 reads CATSRAGGQETQYF. The CDR3 coding sequence is TGTGCCACCTCCCGAGCGGGAGGGCAAGAGACCCAGTACTTC. Complete variable domain (other parts from reference TRBV28 and TRBJ2-5): DVKVTQSSRYLVKRTGEKVFLECVQDMDHENMFWYRQDPGLGLRLIYFSYDVKMKEKGDIPEGYSVSREKKERFSLILESASTNQTSMYLCATSRAGGQETQYFGPGTRLLVL.

The CDR3 reads CASSASGYGYTF. CDR3 nucleotides: TGTGCCAGCAGTGCGTCGGGGTATGGCTACACCTTC. This sequence joins TRBV9 and TRBJ1-2; no definite D call. CDR1 and CDR2 (germline): SGDLS, YYNGEE. V lost 5 bases, J lost 5 bases, and 10 bases lay in between. The CDR3 is 12 residues long.

In its sample, this clone was seen once. The gene calls are TRBV10-3 and TRBJ2-3, with D maybe TRBD1 (5 bases). This CDR3 has 14 amino acids. V lost 10 bases and J 2 bases, leaving 16 bases between the germline ends. Germline V CDR1 and CDR2: ENHRY, SYGVKD. CDR3 sequence: CATQGLLPTDTQYF. The DNA for the CDR3 is TGTGCCACTCAGGGCCTACTTCCCACAGATACGCAGTATTTT.

The chain links TRBV4-1 to TRBJ2-6; D is unresolved. The CDR3 contains 16 residues. The V end lost 1 base, the J end lost 0 bases, and 7 bases lay between the germline ends. The germline V gene encodes CDR1 MGHRA and CDR2 YSYEKL. The CDR3, as DNA: TGCGCCAGCAGCCAAGTCCCCTCCTCTGGGGCCAACGTCCTGACTTTC. As protein: CASSQVPSSGANVLTF.

About this clone: Different DNA sequences within this sample yield the same CDR3. The V gene is TRBV28, the J gene TRBJ2-1; 9 bases align to TRBD2. The CDR3 is made up of 15 amino acids. V shed 2 bases, J shed 6 bases, and the junction held 5 bases outside the gene matches. Germline CDR1 is MDHEN and CDR2 is SYDVKM. CDR3 residues: CASSLAGGPLNEQFF. In DNA, the CDR3 is TGTGCCAGCAGTTTAGCGGGGGGGCCTCTCAATGAGCAGTTCTTC.

This chain connects TRBV7-9 to TRBJ2-1; 9 nucleotides line up with TRBD2. The CDR3 is 15 residues long. CDR1 is SEHNR, CDR2 FQNEAQ, per germline (reference sequence). V dropped 5 bases and J dropped 5; count of bases not matched to a gene: 7. CDR3 protein: CASSQFSGGHNEQFF. The CDR3 DNA sequence: TGTGCCAGCAGCCAATTTAGCGGGGGACACAATGAGCAGTTCTTC.

The chain couples TRBV2 to TRBJ1-1; D possibly corresponds to TRBD1 (6 bases). The CDR3 runs to 12 residues. Trimming took off 6 bases at V and 5 bases at J, with 10 bases between the two ends. CDR1 and CDR2 from the germline V gene are SNHLY and FYNNEI. In DNA, the CDR3 is TGTGCCAGCAGAACAGGGTTAACTGAAGCTTTCTTT. Its translation is CASRTGLTEAFF.

This chain joins TRBV27 and TRBJ1-5, with a tentative D call TRBD1 (5 bases). The CDR3 totals 14 residues. The germline gives CDR1 MNHEY, CDR2 SMNVEV (reference sequence). V was clipped by 2 bases and J by 6 bases, with 11 bases between them. This CDR3 reads CASSLGGDGQPQHF. CDR3 in DNA: TGTGCCAGCAGTTTAGGGGGGGATGGTCAGCCCCAGCATTTT.

V usage is TRBV28 and J usage is TRBJ2-7; D not resolved. V was pared by 7 bases and J by 0 bases, with 10 bases between. CDR3 length: 13 residues. CDR1 is MDHEN and CDR2 is SYDVKM in the germline V gene. In DNA form, the CDR3 reads TGTGCCAGCAATCTCTGGAGCTCCTACGAGCAGTACTTC. It codes for CASNLWSSYEQYF.

The V call is TRBV4-1, the J call TRBJ1-1; weak D call: TRBD1 (5 bases). Germline CDR1 and CDR2: MGHRA and YSYEKL. V was clipped by 4 bases and J by 2 bases, with 11 bases between them. This CDR3 has 14 residues. As DNA, the CDR3 is TGCGCCAGCAGCCCTACCCAGGGAAACACTGAAGCTTTCTTT. Encoded protein: CASSPTQGNTEAFF.

V gene TRBV4-2 combines with J gene TRBJ1-5, with a possible D match to TRBD1 (5 bases). Germline V gives CDR1 LGHNA, CDR2 YNFKEQ. The CDR3 runs 17 residues. V shed 1 base and J shed 5 bases, with 18 bases lying between them. CDR3 residues: CASSQVAVAGIHQPQHF. The CDR3 nucleotides are TGTGCCAGCAGCCAAGTGGCGGTTGCAGGGATCCATCAGCCCCAGCATTTT.

The chain combines TRBV15 with TRBJ1-2; D is unresolved. Trimming left V 3 bases short and J 7 bases short, with 12 bases between. CDR1 and CDR2 (germline): LNHNV, YYDKDF (reference sequence). This CDR3 is built from 13 residues. CDR3 sequence reads: CATSSRPRGGYTF. The CDR3 DNA sequence: TGTGCCACCAGCAGCAGACCCCGGGGTGGCTACACCTTC. The complete variable domain, with remaining parts taken from reference TRBV15 and TRBJ1-2, reads DAMVIQNPRYQVTQFGKPVTLSCSQTLNHNVMYWYQQKSSQAPKLLFHYYDKDFNNEADTPDNFQSRRPNTSFCFLDIRSPGLGDTAMYLCATSSRPRGGYTFGSGTRLTVV.

This clone has more than one count but fewer than ten. This rearrangement joins TRBV5-1 to TRBJ2-3; 7 bases align to TRBD1. Per the germline V gene, CDR1 is SGHRS and CDR2 is YFSETQ. This CDR3 has 15 amino acids. The ends lost 1 base at V and 1 base at J; junction bases unmatched: 3. The CDR3 nucleotides read TGCGCCAGCAGCTTGTGGGACAGCCGCACAGATACGCAGTATTTT. It is translated as CASSLWDSRTDTQYF.

This clone was observed a handful of times. The chain employs TRBV9 and TRBJ2-7; TRBD1 matches at 8 bases. The germline gives CDR1 SGDLS, CDR2 YYNGEE. The CDR3 consists of 14 residues. Trimming at V came to 3 bases and at J to 0 bases, leaving 2 bases not matched to a gene. Here the CDR3 reads CASSGTGNSYEQYF. The CDR3 bases are TGTGCCAGCAGCGGGACAGGGAACTCCTACGAGCAGTACTTC.

The genes are TRBV29-1 and TRBJ2-2, with unresolved D. The CDR3 is made up of 11 amino acids. Trimming removed 4 bases from V and 7 bases from J, with 7 bases in between. Germline CDR1 SQVTM, CDR2 ANQGSEA. The CDR3 nucleotides are TGCAGCGTTGCTTCGAGCGGGGAGCTGTTTTTT. It yields the protein CSVASSGELFF.

CDR3 bases: TGTGCCAGCTCACCATCAGCAGGCCCTTATAGCAATCAGCCCCAGCATTTT. Amino acids: CASSPSAGPYSNQPQHF. The chain recombines TRBV18 with TRBJ1-5; the D is unclear. From germline, CDR1 is KGHSH and CDR2 LQKENI. The CDR3 length is 17 residues. V was cut by 2 bases and J by 0 bases, with 14 bases left in between.

The chain combines TRBV7-8 with TRBJ1-2; tentative D call: TRBD1 (6 bases). Trimming took off 4 bases at V and 2 bases at J, with 11 bases between the two ends. Looked up from germline, CDR1 is SGHVS and CDR2 is FQNEAQ. CDR3 length: 14 residues. In DNA, the CDR3 is TGTGCCAGCAGCTCGGACAGTGGGAACTATGGCTACACCTTC. This sequence encodes CASSSDSGNYGYTF.

CDR3 nucleotides: TGTGCCAGCAGTGCAACCGGACTAGCGGGGGGCACAGATACGCAGTATTTT. Amino acid sequence: CASSATGLAGGTDTQYF. This chain uses TRBV2 with TRBJ2-3; 13 bases line up with TRBD2. CDR1 SNHLY and CDR2 FYNNEI come from the germline V gene. V dropped 4 bases and J dropped 1; count of bases not matched to a gene: 5. This CDR3 spans 17 amino acids.

This clone came up a few times. The chain recombines TRBV29-1 with TRBJ1-4; a possible D gene is TRBD1 (5 bases). The CDR3 has 16 amino acids. Germline V gene lookup returns CDR1 SQVTM and CDR2 ANQGSEA. Trimming stripped 7 bases from V and 3 bases from J, with 21 bases between. The CDR3 reads CSAVLPRRGSNEKLFF. The DNA for the CDR3 is TGCAGCGCCGTTCTACCTAGACGGGGGTCTAATGAAAAACTGTTTTTT.

The chain employs TRBV10-3 and TRBJ2-3, with 7 bases identical to TRBD1. J gave up 1 base and V 4 bases, and 8 bases lay outside the gene matches. The CDR3 totals 16 residues. Germline lookup yields CDR1 ENHRY and CDR2 SYGVKD. Here the CDR3 DNA reads TGTGCCATCAGTGGTAAGACAGGGAGCGGCACAGATACGCAGTATTTT. Its translation is CAISGKTGSGTDTQYF.

This clone was seen more than once but under ten times. The rearrangement links TRBV19 to TRBJ2-2; 8 positions match TRBD1. The ends lost 6 bases at V and 6 bases at J; junction bases unmatched: 9. Germline CDR1 reads LNHDA; CDR2 reads SQIVND (reference sequence). This CDR3 is 15 amino acids long. The CDR3 spells CASRLSDRAAGELFF. DNA for the CDR3: TGTGCCAGTAGGCTATCGGACAGGGCGGCCGGGGAGCTGTTTTTT.

The V call is TRBV21-1, the J call TRBJ2-1; whether TRBD1, the table's D call, matches the DNA was not checked. TRBV21-1 is flagged as a pseudogene. There are 20 residues in the CDR3. Here the CDR3 reads CASSTTLIMGYQGSYNEQFF. CDR3 nucleotide sequence: TGTGCCAGCAGCACCACTCTTATCATGGGGTACCAGGGCTCCTACAATGAGCAGTTCTTC.

V and J are TRBV7-9 and TRBJ2-3, with TRBD1 as a possible D gene (6 bases). V lost 5 bases to trimming and J lost 9 bases, with 15 bases between them. This CDR3 contains 13 residues. From germline, CDR1 is SEHNR and CDR2 FQNEAQ (reference sequence). Here the CDR3 DNA reads TGTGCCAGCAGCGTGGATGAAGGGGGAACGCAGTATTTT. This codes for CASSVDEGGTQYF. The full variable domain, completed using reference TRBV7-9 and TRBJ2-3, is DTGVSQNPRHKITKRGQNVTFRCDPISEHNRLYWYRQTLGQGPEFLTYFQNEAQLEKSRLLSDRFSAERPKGSFSTLEIQRTEQGDSAMYLCASSVDEGGTQYFGPGTRLTVL.